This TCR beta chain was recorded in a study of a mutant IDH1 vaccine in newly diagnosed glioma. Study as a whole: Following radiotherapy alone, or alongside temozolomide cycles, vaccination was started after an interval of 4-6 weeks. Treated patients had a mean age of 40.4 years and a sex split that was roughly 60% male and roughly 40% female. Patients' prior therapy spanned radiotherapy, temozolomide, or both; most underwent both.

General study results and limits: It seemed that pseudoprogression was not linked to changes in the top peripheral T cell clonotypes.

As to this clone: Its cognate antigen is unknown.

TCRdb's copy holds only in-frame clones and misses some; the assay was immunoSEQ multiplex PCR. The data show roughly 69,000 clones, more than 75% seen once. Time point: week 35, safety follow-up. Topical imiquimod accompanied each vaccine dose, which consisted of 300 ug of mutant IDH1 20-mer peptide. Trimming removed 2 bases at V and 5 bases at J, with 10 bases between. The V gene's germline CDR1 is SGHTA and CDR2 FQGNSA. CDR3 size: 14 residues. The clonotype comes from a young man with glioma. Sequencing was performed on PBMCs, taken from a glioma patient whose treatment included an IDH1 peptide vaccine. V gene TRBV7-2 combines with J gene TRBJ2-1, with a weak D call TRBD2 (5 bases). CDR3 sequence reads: CASSLSGGHNEQFF. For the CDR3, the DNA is TGTGCCAGCAGCTTAAGCGGCGGTCACAATGAGCAGTTCTTC.